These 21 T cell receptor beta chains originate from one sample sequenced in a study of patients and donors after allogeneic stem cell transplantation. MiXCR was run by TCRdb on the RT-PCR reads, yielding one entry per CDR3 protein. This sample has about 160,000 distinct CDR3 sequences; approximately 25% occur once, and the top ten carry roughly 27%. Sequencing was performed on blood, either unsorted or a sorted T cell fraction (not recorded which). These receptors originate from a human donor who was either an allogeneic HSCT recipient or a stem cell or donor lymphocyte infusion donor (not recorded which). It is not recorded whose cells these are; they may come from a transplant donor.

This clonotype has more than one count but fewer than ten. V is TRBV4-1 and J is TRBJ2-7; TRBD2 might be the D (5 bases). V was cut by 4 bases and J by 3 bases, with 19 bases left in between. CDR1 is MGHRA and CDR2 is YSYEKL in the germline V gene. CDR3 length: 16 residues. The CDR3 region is CASSPLSLEAFYEQYF. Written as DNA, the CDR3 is TGCGCCAGCAGCCCCCTTTCCCTGGAGGCCTTCTACGAGCAGTACTTC.

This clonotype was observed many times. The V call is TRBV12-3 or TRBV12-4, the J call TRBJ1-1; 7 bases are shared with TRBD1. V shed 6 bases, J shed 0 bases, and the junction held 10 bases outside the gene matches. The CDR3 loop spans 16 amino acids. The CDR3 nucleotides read TGTGCCAGCAGCCCCCTAGTGGGACAGATGAACACTGAAGCTTTCTTT. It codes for CASSPLVGQMNTEAFF.

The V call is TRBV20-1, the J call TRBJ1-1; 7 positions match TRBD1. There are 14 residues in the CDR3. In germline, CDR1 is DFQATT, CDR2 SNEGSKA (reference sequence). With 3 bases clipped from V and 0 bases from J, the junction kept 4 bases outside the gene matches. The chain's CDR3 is CSASDRVMNTEAFF. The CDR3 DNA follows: TGCAGTGCTAGTGACAGGGTCATGAACACTGAAGCTTTCTTT.

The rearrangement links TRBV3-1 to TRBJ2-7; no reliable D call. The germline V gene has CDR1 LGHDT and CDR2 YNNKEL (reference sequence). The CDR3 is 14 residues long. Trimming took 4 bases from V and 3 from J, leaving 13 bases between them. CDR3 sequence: CASSLKADRYEQYF. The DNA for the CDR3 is TGTGCCAGCAGCCTGAAGGCAGACCGCTACGAGCAGTACTTC.

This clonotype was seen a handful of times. CDR3 DNA: TGCAGCGACGGAGATGGACAGGGGGCAACGGACTATGGCTACACCTTC. It codes for CSDGDGQGATDYGYTF. V and J are TRBV29-1 and TRBJ1-2, with 11 bases identical to TRBD1. Germline V lookup: CDR1 SQVTM, CDR2 ANQGSEA. Trimming took 7 bases from V and 3 from J; bases not matched to a gene: 13. The CDR3 has 16 residues.

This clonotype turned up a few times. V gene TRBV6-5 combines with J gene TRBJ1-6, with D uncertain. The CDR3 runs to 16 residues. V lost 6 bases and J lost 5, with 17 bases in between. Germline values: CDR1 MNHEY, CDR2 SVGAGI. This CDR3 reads CASRNLRGKDNSPLHF. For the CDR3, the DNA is TGTGCCAGCAGGAACCTGAGAGGAAAAGATAATTCACCCCTCCACTTT.

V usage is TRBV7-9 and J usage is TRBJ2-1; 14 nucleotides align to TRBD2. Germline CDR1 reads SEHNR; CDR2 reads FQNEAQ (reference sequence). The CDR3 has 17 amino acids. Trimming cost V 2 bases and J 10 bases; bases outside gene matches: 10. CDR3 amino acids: CASSLTGLAGARGEQFF. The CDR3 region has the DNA TGTGCCAGCAGCTTAACGGGACTAGCGGGGGCCAGAGGAGAGCAGTTCTTC.

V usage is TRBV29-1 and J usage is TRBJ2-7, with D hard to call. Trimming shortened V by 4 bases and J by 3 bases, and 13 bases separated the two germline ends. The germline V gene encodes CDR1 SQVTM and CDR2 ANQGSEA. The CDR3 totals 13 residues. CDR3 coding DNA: TGCAGCGTTGTCTTGCACCGAAACTACGAGCAGTACTTC. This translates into CSVVLHRNYEQYF.

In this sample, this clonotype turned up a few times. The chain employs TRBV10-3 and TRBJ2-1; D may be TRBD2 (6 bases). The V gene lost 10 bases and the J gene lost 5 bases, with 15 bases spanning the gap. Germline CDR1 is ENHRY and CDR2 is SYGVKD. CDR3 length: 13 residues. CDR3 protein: CATKRGGDNEQFF. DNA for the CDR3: TGTGCCACGAAGAGGGGAGGAGACAATGAGCAGTTCTTC.

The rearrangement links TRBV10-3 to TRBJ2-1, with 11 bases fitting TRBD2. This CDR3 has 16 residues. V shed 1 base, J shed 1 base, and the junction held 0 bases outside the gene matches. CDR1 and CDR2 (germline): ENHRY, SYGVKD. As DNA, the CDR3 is TGTGCCATCAGTGAGTTAGCGGGGGGGTCCTACAATGAGCAGTTCTTC. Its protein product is CAISELAGGSYNEQFF.

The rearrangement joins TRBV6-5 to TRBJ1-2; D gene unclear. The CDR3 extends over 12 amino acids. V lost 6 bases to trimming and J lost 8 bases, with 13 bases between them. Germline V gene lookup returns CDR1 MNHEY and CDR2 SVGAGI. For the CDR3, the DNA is TGTGCCAGCAGCCCGCCGAATAGAGGCTACACCTTC. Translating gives CASSPPNRGYTF.

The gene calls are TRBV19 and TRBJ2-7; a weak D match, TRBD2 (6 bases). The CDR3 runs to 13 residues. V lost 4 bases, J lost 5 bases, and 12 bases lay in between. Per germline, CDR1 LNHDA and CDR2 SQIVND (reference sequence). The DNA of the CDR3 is TGTGCCAGTAGTACAGAGTGGGGGGACGAGCAGTACTTC. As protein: CASSTEWGDEQYF.

Here the CDR3 DNA reads TGTGCCAGCAGCTCCTCCTTGGCTTGGGACAATGAGCAGTTCTTC. This gives the protein CASSSSLAWDNEQFF. V and J are TRBV11-2 and TRBJ2-1; unclear D gene. Germline CDR1 SGHAT, CDR2 FQNNGV. The CDR3 covers 15 residues. V was cut by 4 bases and J by 5 bases, with 15 bases left in between.

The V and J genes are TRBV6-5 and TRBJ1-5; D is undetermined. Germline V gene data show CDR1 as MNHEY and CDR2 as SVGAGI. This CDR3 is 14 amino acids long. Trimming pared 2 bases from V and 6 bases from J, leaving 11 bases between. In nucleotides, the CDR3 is TGTGCCAGCAGTTACGGACTGGGAGGTCAGCCCCAGCATTTT. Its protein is CASSYGLGGQPQHF.

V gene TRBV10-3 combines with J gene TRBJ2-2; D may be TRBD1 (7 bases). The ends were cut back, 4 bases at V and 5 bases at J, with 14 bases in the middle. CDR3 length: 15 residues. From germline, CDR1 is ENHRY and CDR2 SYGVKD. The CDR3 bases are TGTGCCATCAGTGGTGGCAGGGGGAGGACCGGGGAGCTGTTTTTT. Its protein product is CAISGGRGRTGELFF.

The CDR3: CASSWTVSQETQYF. In DNA form, the CDR3 reads TGCGCCAGCAGCTGGACAGTTAGTCAAGAGACCCAGTACTTC. The gene calls are TRBV5-1 and TRBJ2-5; D is perhaps TRBD1 (6 bases). The V gene lost 3 bases and the J gene lost 2 bases, with 11 bases spanning the gap. CDR3 size: 14 residues. The germline CDR1 and CDR2 sequences are SGHRS and YFSETQ.

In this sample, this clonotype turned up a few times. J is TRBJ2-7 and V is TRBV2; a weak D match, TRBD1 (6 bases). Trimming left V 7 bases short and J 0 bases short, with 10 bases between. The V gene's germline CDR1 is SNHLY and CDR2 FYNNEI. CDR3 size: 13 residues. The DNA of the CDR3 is TGTGCCAGCACTTCAGGGGTCTCCTACGAGCAGTACTTC. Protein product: CASTSGVSYEQYF.

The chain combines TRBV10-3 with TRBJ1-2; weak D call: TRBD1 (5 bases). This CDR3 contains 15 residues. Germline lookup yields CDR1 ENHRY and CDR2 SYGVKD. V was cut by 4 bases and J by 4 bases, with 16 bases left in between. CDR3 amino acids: CAISVAEGRAYGYTF. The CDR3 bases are TGTGCCATCAGTGTCGCCGAGGGCAGGGCCTATGGCTACACCTTC.

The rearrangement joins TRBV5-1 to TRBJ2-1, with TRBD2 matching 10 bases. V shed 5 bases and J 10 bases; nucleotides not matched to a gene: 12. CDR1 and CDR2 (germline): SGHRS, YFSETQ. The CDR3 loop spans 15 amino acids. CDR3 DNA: TGCGCCAGCAGGGGAGGAGGACTAGCGGCCTGGGAGCAGTTCTTC. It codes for CASRGGGLAAWEQFF.

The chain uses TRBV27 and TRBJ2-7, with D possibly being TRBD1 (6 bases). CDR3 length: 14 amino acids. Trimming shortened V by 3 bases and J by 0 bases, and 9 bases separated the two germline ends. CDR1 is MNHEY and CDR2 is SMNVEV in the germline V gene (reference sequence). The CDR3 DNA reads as TGTGCCAGCAGTTTGAGACAGGCCTCCTACGAGCAGTACTTC. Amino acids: CASSLRQASYEQYF.

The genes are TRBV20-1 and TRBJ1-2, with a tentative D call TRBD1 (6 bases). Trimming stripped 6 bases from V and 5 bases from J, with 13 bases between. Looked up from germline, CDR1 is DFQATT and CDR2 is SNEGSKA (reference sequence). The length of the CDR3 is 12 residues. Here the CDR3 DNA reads TGCAGTGCCCCGGGGGCCTGGTATGGCTACACCTTC. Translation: CSAPGAWYGYTF.